The sequence of this TCR beta chain was determined in a study of pediatric ulcerative colitis. Findings of the study overall: Blood-rectal clonal overlap within each person was significantly higher in ulcerative colitis patients than controls.

The trim removed 7 bases at V and 4 bases at J, leaving 1 base unmatched. Per germline, CDR1 SQVTM and CDR2 ANQGSEA. The CDR3 has 12 residues. Controls had normal endoscopy and no IBD diagnosis within a year. At colonoscopy, a blood sample was also collected. Concerning this clone itself: Its antigen is not known.

The method was immunoSEQ multiplex PCR; TCRdb's version includes in-frame clones alone and lacks a portion of them. This table has about 60,000 clones, around 87% appearing once. This TCR was recovered from a boy between 5 and 17 years old who was a control in a study of pediatric ulcerative colitis. The specimen sequenced was blood. This sequence joins TRBV29-1 and TRBJ2-2; 9 bases are a match to TRBD1. In DNA form, the CDR3 reads TGCAGCGCGGACAGGGGCACCGGGGAGCTGTTTTTT. It translates to CSADRGTGELFF.